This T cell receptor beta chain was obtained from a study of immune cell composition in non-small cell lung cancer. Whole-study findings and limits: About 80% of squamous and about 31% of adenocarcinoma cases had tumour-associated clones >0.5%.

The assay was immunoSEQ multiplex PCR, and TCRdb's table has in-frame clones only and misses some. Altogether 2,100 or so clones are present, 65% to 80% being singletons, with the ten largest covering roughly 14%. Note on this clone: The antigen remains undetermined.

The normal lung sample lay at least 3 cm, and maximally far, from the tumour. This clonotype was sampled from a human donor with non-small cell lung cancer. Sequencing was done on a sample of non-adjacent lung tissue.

This CDR3 is CASSSRLAGGFYNEQFF. The DNA for the CDR3 is TGTGCCAGCAGCAGCCGACTAGCGGGAGGGTTCTACAATGAGCAGTTCTTC. The rearrangement joins TRBV9 to TRBJ2-1; 14 nucleotides agree with TRBD2. Looked up from germline, CDR1 is SGDLS and CDR2 is YYNGEE. V lost 4 bases to trimming and J lost 3 bases; unmatched junction nucleotides: 6. This CDR3 region has 17 residues.